This T cell receptor (beta chain) was retrieved from a study of control samples from healthy donors and cancer patients. Germline lookup yields CDR1 SGHDT and CDR2 YYEEEE. This CDR3 comprises 12 residues. The V and J ends lost 4 bases and 11 bases respectively, with 14 bases between them. The protocol was immunoSEQ multiplex PCR, while the TCRdb copy is restricted to in-frame clones and leaves out a portion. Among 150,000 or so clones listed, approximately 94% were seen once. The sample taken for sequencing was blood. The chain joins TRBV5-6 to TRBJ2-3, with D unclear. The receptor comes from a man aged 35 to 55 in good health. The CDR3 region has the DNA TGTGCCAGCAGCCTGATGGCAGGTGAGCAGTATTTT. The encoded protein is CASSLMAGEQYF.